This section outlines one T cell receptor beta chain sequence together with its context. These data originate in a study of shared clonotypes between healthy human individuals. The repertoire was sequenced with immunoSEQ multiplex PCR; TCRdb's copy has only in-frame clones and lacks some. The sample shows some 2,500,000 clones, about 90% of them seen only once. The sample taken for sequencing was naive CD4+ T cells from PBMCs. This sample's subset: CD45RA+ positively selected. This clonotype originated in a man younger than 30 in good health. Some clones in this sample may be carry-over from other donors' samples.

The chain's CDR3 is CASTSIQGYEQYF. CDR3 coding DNA: TGTGCCAGCACCTCTATACAGGGCTACGAGCAGTACTTC. This chain joins TRBV6-6 and TRBJ2-7; D might be TRBD1 (6 bases). The germline V and J ends were trimmed by 7 bases and 3 bases, with 13 bases remaining between them. The germline V gene encodes CDR1 MNHNY and CDR2 SVGAGI (reference sequence). This CDR3 spans 13 amino acids.